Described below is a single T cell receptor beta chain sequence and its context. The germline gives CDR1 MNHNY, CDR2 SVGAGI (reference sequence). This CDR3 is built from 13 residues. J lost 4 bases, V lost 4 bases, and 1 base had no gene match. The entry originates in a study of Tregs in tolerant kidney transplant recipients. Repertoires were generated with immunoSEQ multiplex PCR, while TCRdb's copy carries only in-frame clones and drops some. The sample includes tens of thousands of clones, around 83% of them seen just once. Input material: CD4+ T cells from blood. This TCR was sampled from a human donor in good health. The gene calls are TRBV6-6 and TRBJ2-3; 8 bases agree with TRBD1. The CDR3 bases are TGTGCCAGCAGTTTGGACAGGGCAGATACGCAGTATTTT. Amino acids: CASSLDRADTQYF.